The 27 T cell receptor beta chains below all came from one sample that was sequenced in a study of blood T cells in healthy people across ages. PCR was performed a second time for 7 to 11 cycles using a sample-barcoded 5' primer and a J-beta primer mix. Using its own MiXCR run on the 5' RACE reads, TCRdb lists one record per CDR3 protein. The repertoire holds approximately 690,000 distinct CDR3 sequences, with roughly 43% as singletons. The sequencing sample was made of blood. These receptor sequences come from an elderly man in good health.

The rearrangement uses TRBV29-1 and TRBJ2-3; possibly TRBD1 or TRBD2 for D (5 bases each). This CDR3 has 15 residues. The V end lost 5 bases, the J end lost 4 bases, and 19 bases lay between the germline ends. Germline loops: CDR1 SQVTM, CDR2 ANQGSEA. As DNA, the CDR3 is TGCAGCGTTCACCGGGGCGGCGCTAGCCCAGATACGCAGTATTTT. Translated: CSVHRGGASPDTQYF.

This clonotype was seen only a few times. The rearrangement links TRBV29-1 to TRBJ1-1; D remains unclear. V gave up 4 bases and J gave up 0 bases, with 9 bases separating them. The germline V gene encodes CDR1 SQVTM and CDR2 ANQGSEA. The CDR3 consists of 13 residues. CDR3 in DNA: TGCAGCGTTGTTCCCGTCATGAACACTGAAGCTTTCTTT. Translation: CSVVPVMNTEAFF.

This clonotype was counted only a few times. This chain uses TRBV7-2 with TRBJ2-2, with 8 bases matching TRBD2. This CDR3 region has 16 residues. Germline loops: CDR1 SGHTA, CDR2 FQGNSA. After removal of 2 bases from V and 4 bases from J, the junction contained 6 bases not matched to a gene. The CDR3 sequence is CASSLSTSGRTGELFF. The CDR3 nucleotides are TGTGCCAGCAGCTTATCTACTAGCGGACGCACCGGGGAGCTGTTTTTT.

This clonotype was counted only a few times. This chain links TRBV30 with TRBJ1-1; D might be TRBD1 (5 bases). The length of the CDR3 is 14 residues. Trimming left V 0 bases short and J 1 base short, with 9 bases between. Looked up from germline, CDR1 is GTSNPN and CDR2 is SVGIG (reference sequence). The CDR3 loop reads CAWSVAQENTEAFF. The CDR3 DNA is TGTGCCTGGAGTGTGGCACAGGAGAACACTGAAGCTTTCTTT.

About this clonotype itself: A much more abundant neighbour one base away suggests this may be a read error. V usage is TRBV24-1 and J usage is TRBJ2-3, with 8 bases identical to TRBD1. This CDR3 is built from 15 residues. Trimming at V came to 7 bases and at J to 4 bases, leaving 9 bases not matched to a gene. Per the germline V gene, CDR1 is KGHDR and CDR2 is SFDVKD. CDR3 loop: CATRSRDRTSDTQYF. In nucleotides, the CDR3 is TGTGCCACCAGGTCACGGGACAGGACCTCAGATACGCAGTATTTT.

This rearrangement joins TRBV27 to TRBJ2-4; a weak D match, TRBD1 (5 bases). With the DNA end fitting TRBJ2-7 better, the J assignment may be wrong. Germline CDR1 MNHEY, CDR2 SMNVEV (reference sequence). The CDR3 covers 13 residues. CDR3 sequence: CASSVRQSLEQYF. The CDR3 nucleotides read TGTGCCAGCAGTGTACGACAGAGTCTCGAGCAGTACTTC.

The chain joins TRBV4-3 to TRBJ1-4, with D uncertain. Trimming removed 0 bases from V and 13 bases from J, with 12 bases in between. The germline V gene has CDR1 LGHNA and CDR2 YSLEER. This CDR3 region has 13 residues. Here the CDR3 DNA reads TGCGCCAGCAGCCAAGATTGGGCAAGCGGACTGTTTTTT. Translated, it gives CASSQDWASGLFF.

The chain employs TRBV20-1 and TRBJ2-3; 11 bases align to TRBD2. Germline-derived CDR1 and CDR2 are DFQATT and SNEGSKA (reference sequence). The CDR3 sequence is 17 residues long. Trimming removed 1 base from V and 0 bases from J; junction bases left unmatched: 6. CDR3 loop: CSARGRRTSGSTDTQYF. The CDR3 DNA sequence: TGCAGTGCTAGAGGTAGACGGACTAGCGGGAGCACAGATACGCAGTATTTT.

V gene TRBV7-2 combines with J gene TRBJ2-5; D gene uncertain. CDR1 SGHTA and CDR2 FQGNSA come from the germline V gene. V gave up 8 bases and J gave up 3 bases, with 13 bases separating them. The CDR3 runs to 13 residues. CDR3 coding DNA: TGTGCCAGCTCACAACGGCGAAAAGAGACCCAGTACTTC. This gives the protein CASSQRRKETQYF. The whole variable domain, filled in from reference TRBV7-2 and TRBJ2-5, reads GAGVSQSPSNKVTEKGKDVELRCDPISGHTALYWYRQSLGQGLEFLIYFQGNSAPDKSGLPSDRFSAERTGGSVSTLTIQRTQQEDSAVYLCASSQRRKETQYFGPGTRLLVL.

The chain recombines TRBV4-3 with TRBJ2-1; 11 bases match TRBD2. The germline V gene encodes CDR1 LGHNA and CDR2 YSLEER. V lost 5 bases to trimming and J lost 1 base; unmatched junction nucleotides: 7. There are 17 residues in the CDR3. Here the CDR3 reads CASSKATSGRSYNEQFF. CDR3 nucleotides: TGCGCCAGCAGCAAGGCCACTAGCGGGAGATCCTACAATGAGCAGTTCTTC.

V usage is TRBV7-9 and J usage is TRBJ1-4; weak D call: TRBD1 (5 bases). The germline gives CDR1 SEHNR, CDR2 FQNEAQ (reference sequence). V was clipped by 1 base and J by 8 bases, with 8 bases between them. The CDR3 covers 13 residues. CDR3 DNA sequence: TGTGCCAGCAGCTTAGTGCCAGGGGAAAAACTGTTTTTT. Its protein product is CASSLVPGEKLFF.

The chain employs TRBV7-2 and TRBJ2-4, with D possibly TRBD2 on 7 matching bases. The CDR3 sequence is 15 residues long. With 1 base removed from V and 7 bases from J, the gap between germline ends came to 14 bases. Germline values: CDR1 SGHTA, CDR2 FQGNSA. The CDR3 region has the DNA TGTGCCAGCAGCTTAGGCGGGGGCCGCAAGAACATTCAGTACTTC. This codes for CASSLGGGRKNIQYF. Full variable domain (missing parts from reference TRBV7-2 and TRBJ2-4): GAGVSQSPSNKVTEKGKDVELRCDPISGHTALYWYRQSLGQGLEFLIYFQGNSAPDKSGLPSDRFSAERTGGSVSTLTIQRTQQEDSAVYLCASSLGGGRKNIQYFGAGTRLSVL.

For this clonotype: A much larger clone lies one base from this, so it may be a read error. For the CDR3, the DNA is TGTGCCAGCAGCCTAGTTGGTGCGGAGACCCAGTTCTTC. Its protein is CASSLVGAETQFF. The gene calls are TRBV27 and TRBJ2-1, with unresolved D. The V and J ends lost 6 bases and 13 bases respectively, with 19 bases between them. The CDR3 is 13 amino acids. CDR1 is MNHEY, CDR2 SMNVEV, per germline (reference sequence).

This chain links TRBV7-2 with TRBJ2-5, with a weak D call TRBD1 (6 bases). The CDR3 is 14 amino acids. Between the trimmed V and J ends, which lost 2 bases and 4 bases, there was a span of 11 bases. Per germline, CDR1 SGHTA and CDR2 FQGNSA. Here the CDR3 reads CASSLSSQGETQYF. CDR3 nucleotide sequence: TGTGCCAGCAGCTTATCCTCACAGGGAGAGACCCAGTACTTC.

On this clonotype itself: This may come from a read error, since a much larger clone is one base off. The chain couples TRBV29-1 to TRBJ2-7; unclear D gene. V lost 8 bases to trimming and J lost 0 bases, with 14 bases between them. CDR1 and CDR2 from the germline V gene are SQVTM and ANQGSEA. The CDR3 has 13 residues. CDR3 in amino acids: CSLPDLSSYEQYF. The DNA of the CDR3 is TGCAGCCTCCCAGACCTAAGCTCCTACGAGCAGTACTTC.

This clonotype has only a few counts. The rearrangement links TRBV5-1 to TRBJ1-2; D gene uncertain. The CDR3 extends over 14 amino acids. The V and J ends lost 6 bases and 4 bases respectively, with 16 bases between them. Germline values: CDR1 SGHRS, CDR2 YFSETQ. CDR3 amino acids: CASKLDTDRYGYTF. CDR3 nucleotide sequence: TGCGCCAGCAAGCTGGATACGGACCGCTATGGCTACACCTTC. The whole variable domain, filled in from reference TRBV5-1 and TRBJ1-2, reads KAGVTQTPRYLIKTRGQQVTLSCSPISGHRSVSWYQQTPGQGLQFLFEYFSETQRNKGNFPGRFSGRQFSNSRSEMNVSTLELGDSALYLCASKLDTDRYGYTFGSGTRLTVV.

This clonotype was seen more than once but under ten times. V gene TRBV6-2 or TRBV6-3 combines with J gene TRBJ2-3, with 8 bases that match TRBD2. The CDR3 is 18 amino acids. Germline CDR1 and CDR2: MNHEY and SVGEGT. J gave up 2 bases and V 0 bases, and 10 bases lay outside the gene matches. The CDR3, as DNA: TGTGCCAGCAGTTACTCGGGGCGGGGGGCGAAATCCACAGATACGCAGTATTTT. This codes for CASSYSGRGAKSTDTQYF.

The CDR3 nucleotides are TGTGCCAGCAGCCAATCGCGGACTGATGAGACCCAGTACTTC. Protein product: CASSQSRTDETQYF. V and J are TRBV7-2 and TRBJ2-5, with a possible D match to TRBD2 (5 bases). The CDR3 extends over 14 amino acids. The germline V and J ends were trimmed by 5 bases and 5 bases, with 15 bases remaining between them. Germline CDR1 and CDR2: SGHTA and FQGNSA.

Remarks on this clonotype: The junction differs from germline at one of its ends, possibly a read error. The gene calls are TRBV3-1 and TRBJ2-6; a weak D match, TRBD2 (6 bases). Looked up from germline, CDR1 is LGHDT and CDR2 is YNNKEL (reference sequence). The CDR3 spans 15 residues. The CDR3 protein is CASSRRDSGANALTF. The CDR3, as DNA: TGTGCCAGCAGCCGTCGGGACTCTGGGGCCAACGCCCTGACTTTC.

There are a few counts of this clonotype. The rearrangement joins TRBV4-3 to TRBJ2-2; no reliable D call. Germline CDR1 reads LGHNA; CDR2 reads YSLEER. Trimming shortened V by 0 bases and J by 4 bases, and 9 bases separated the two germline ends. The CDR3 length is 15 residues. This CDR3 reads CASSQDIGFTGELFF. The CDR3 DNA sequence: TGCGCCAGCAGCCAAGATATTGGCTTCACCGGGGAGCTGTTTTTT.

The rearrangement uses TRBV6-2 or TRBV6-3 and TRBJ2-3; D remains unclear. V dropped 11 bases and J dropped 1 base, with 13 bases sitting between them. In germline, CDR1 is MNHEY, CDR2 SVGEGT. The CDR3 contains 13 residues. CDR3 amino acids: CAVESGGTDTQYF. Written as DNA, the CDR3 is TGTGCCGTGGAAAGTGGGGGCACAGATACGCAGTATTTT.

The chain joins TRBV10-3 to TRBJ2-5; 8 bases align to TRBD1. CDR3 length: 19 residues. The V gene's germline CDR1 is ENHRY and CDR2 SYGVKD. The V segment lost 4 bases and the J segment 2 bases; nucleotides outside the gene matches: 18. The CDR3 reads CAISVRPGTGLRGQETQYF. CDR3 in DNA: TGTGCCATCAGTGTCAGACCCGGGACAGGCCTGCGTGGGCAAGAGACCCAGTACTTC.

To note about this clonotype: A read error may be the cause here, since a much bigger clone is one base away. The CDR3 region is CSVRWDRRGQYF. CDR3 in DNA: TGCAGCGTGAGATGGGACAGGCGAGGGCAGTACTTC. The gene calls are TRBV29-1 and TRBJ2-7; TRBD1 matches at 8 bases. CDR3 length: 12 amino acids. The trim removed 6 bases at V and 9 bases at J, leaving 10 bases unmatched. Per the germline V gene, CDR1 is SQVTM and CDR2 is ANQGSEA.

The genes are TRBV7-6 and TRBJ2-6; D remains unclear. The CDR3 is 15 amino acids. Germline loops: CDR1 SGHVS, CDR2 FNYEAQ. Trimming pared 6 bases from V and 3 bases from J, leaving 12 bases between. This CDR3 is CASSLGMGGANVLTF. The CDR3 bases are TGTGCCAGCAGTCTGGGGATGGGTGGGGCCAACGTCCTGACTTTC.

V gene TRBV4-3 combines with J gene TRBJ1-2; 7 bases are shared with TRBD1. This CDR3 is 14 amino acids long. Looked up from germline, CDR1 is LGHNA and CDR2 is YSLEER. Trimming took 4 bases from V and 5 from J; bases not matched to a gene: 7. The CDR3 coding sequence is TGCGCCAGCAGCCCGCGGACAGGCCCTTATGGCTACACCTTC. Translated, it gives CASSPRTGPYGYTF.

This clonotype was detected only a few times. The chain couples TRBV12-5 to TRBJ2-5; D unclear. The CDR3 sequence is 12 residues long. CDR1 is LGHNT, CDR2 FRNRAP, per germline. Trimming shortened V by 1 base and J by 1 base, and 1 base separated the two germline ends. The CDR3 spells CASGLAQETQYF. The CDR3 DNA sequence: TGTGCTAGTGGTTTGGCCCAAGAGACCCAGTACTTC.

The chain combines TRBV6-6 with TRBJ2-4; a possible D gene is TRBD2 (6 bases). The J call is in doubt because the DNA end fits TRBJ2-5 better. The CDR3 length is 13 residues. CDR1 and CDR2 from the germline V gene are MNHNY and SVGAGI (reference sequence). CDR3 sequence reads: CASSYAAGETQYF. The CDR3 DNA follows: TGTGCCAGCAGTTACGCTGCGGGGGAGACCCAGTACTTC.